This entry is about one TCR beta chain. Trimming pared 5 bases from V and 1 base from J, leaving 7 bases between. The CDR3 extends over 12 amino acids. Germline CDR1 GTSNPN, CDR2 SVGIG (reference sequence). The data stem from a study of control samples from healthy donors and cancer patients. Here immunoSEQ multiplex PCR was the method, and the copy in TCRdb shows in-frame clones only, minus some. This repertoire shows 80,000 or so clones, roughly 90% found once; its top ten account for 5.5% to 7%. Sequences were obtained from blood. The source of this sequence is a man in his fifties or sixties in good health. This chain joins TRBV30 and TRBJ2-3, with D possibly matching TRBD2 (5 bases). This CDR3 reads CAWDGGTDTQYF. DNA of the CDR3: TGTGCCTGGGACGGGGGCACAGATACGCAGTATTTT.